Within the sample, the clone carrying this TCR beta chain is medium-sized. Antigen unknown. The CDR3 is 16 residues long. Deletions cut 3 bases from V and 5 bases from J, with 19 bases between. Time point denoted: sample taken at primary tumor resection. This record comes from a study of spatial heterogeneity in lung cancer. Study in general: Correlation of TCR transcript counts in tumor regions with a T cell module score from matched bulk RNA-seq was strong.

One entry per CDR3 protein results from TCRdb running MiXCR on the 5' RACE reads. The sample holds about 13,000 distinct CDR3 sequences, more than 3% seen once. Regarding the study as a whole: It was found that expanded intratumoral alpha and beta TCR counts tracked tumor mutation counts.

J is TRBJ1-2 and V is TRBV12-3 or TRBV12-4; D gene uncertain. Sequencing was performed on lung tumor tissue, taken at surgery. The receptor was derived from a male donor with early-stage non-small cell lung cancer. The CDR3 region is CASSFDSGPIGYGYTF. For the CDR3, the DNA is TGTGCCAGCAGTTTTGATTCGGGCCCGATAGGGTATGGCTACACCTTC.